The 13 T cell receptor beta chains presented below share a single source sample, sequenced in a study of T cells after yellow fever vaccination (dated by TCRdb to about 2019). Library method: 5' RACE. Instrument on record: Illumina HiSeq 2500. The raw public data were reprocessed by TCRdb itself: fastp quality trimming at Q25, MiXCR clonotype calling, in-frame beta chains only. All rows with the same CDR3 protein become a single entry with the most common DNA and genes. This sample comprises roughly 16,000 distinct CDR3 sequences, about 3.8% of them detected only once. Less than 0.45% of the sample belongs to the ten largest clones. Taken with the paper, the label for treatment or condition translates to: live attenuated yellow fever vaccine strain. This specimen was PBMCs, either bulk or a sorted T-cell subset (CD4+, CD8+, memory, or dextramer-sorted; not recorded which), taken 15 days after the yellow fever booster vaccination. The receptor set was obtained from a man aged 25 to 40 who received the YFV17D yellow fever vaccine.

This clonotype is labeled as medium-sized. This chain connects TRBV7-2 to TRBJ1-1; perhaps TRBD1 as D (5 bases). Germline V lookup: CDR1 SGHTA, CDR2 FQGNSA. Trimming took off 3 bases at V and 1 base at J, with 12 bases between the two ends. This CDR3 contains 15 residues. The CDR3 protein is CASSFGGSGNTEAFF. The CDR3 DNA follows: TGTGCCAGCAGCTTTGGGGGTTCCGGGAACACTGAAGCTTTCTTT.

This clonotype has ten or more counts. The CDR3: CASSLAVPSYNEQFF. The CDR3 bases are TGTGCCAGCAGCTTAGCTGTGCCCTCCTACAATGAGCAGTTCTTC. V gene TRBV7-2 combines with J gene TRBJ2-1; D gene unclear. V lost 0 bases to trimming and J lost 0 bases, with 6 bases between them. Germline CDR1 is SGHTA and CDR2 is FQGNSA. CDR3 length: 15 residues.

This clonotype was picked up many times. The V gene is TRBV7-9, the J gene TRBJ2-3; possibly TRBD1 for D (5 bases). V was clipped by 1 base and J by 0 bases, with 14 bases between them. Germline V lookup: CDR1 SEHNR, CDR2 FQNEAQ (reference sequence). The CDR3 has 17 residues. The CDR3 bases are TGTGCCAGCAGCTTAGGAACAGGACAAACTAGCACAGATACGCAGTATTTT. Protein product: CASSLGTGQTSTDTQYF.

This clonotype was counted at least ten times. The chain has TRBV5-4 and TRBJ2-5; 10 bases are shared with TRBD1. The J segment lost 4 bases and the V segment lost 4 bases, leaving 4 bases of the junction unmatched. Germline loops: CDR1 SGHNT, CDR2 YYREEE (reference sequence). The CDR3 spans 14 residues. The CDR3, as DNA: TGTGCCAGCAGCGGGACAGGGGTGGGAGAGACCCAGTACTTC. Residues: CASSGTGVGETQYF.

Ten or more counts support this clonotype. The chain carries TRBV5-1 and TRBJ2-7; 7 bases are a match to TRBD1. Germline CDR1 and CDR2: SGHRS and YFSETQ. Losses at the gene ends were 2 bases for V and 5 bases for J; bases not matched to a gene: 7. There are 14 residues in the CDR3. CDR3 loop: CASSLGTEYHEQYF. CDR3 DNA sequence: TGCGCCAGCAGCTTAGGGACAGAATACCACGAGCAGTACTTC.

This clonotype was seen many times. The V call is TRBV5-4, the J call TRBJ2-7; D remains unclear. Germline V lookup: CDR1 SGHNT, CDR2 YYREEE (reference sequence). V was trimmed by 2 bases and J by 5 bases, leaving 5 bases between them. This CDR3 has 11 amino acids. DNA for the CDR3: TGTGCCAGCAGCTTTGGGGACGAGCAGTACTTC. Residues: CASSFGDEQYF.

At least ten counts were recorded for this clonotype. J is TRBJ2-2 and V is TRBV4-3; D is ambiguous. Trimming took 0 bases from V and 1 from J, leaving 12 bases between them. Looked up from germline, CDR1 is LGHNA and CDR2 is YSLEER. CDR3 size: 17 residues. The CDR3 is CASSQDPFNLNTGELFF. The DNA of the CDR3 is TGCGCCAGCAGCCAAGATCCCTTTAATTTGAACACCGGGGAGCTGTTTTTT.

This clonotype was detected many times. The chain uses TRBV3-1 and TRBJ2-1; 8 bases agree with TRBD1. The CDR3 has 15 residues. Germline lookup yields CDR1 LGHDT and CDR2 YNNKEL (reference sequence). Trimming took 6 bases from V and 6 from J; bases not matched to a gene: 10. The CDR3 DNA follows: TGTGCCAGCAGTCCCCAGGGGGCGGCGGGCAATGAGCAGTTCTTC. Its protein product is CASSPQGAAGNEQFF.

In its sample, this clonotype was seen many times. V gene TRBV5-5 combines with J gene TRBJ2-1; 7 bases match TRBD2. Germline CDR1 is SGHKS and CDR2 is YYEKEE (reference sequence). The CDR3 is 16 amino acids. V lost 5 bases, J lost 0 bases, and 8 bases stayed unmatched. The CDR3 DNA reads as TGTGCCAGCAGTTTCACTAGCGAGGGCTCCTACAATGAGCAGTTCTTC. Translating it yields CASSFTSEGSYNEQFF.

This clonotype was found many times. The CDR3, as DNA: TGTGCCACCAGCAGCCTGGGGGATCAGCCCCAGCATTTT. Translating gives CATSSLGDQPQHF. The chain joins TRBV15 to TRBJ1-5; tentative D call: TRBD1 (5 bases). The CDR3 runs 13 residues. Trimming pared 3 bases from V and 5 bases from J, leaving 8 bases between. Germline V gives CDR1 LNHNV, CDR2 YYDKDF (reference sequence).

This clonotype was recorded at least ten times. The CDR3 coding sequence is TGTGCCAGCAGCTTCTCTTTACTAGGGGGGGGCACCGGGGAGCTGTTTTTT. Translating it yields CASSFSLLGGGTGELFF. The chain carries TRBV7-2 and TRBJ2-2; D is perhaps TRBD2 (7 bases). The CDR3 totals 17 residues. Germline V gene lookup returns CDR1 SGHTA and CDR2 FQGNSA. The V end lost 3 bases, the J end lost 4 bases, and 18 bases lay between the germline ends.

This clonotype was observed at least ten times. The CDR3 here is CATSPPRDSNQPQHF. CDR3 DNA sequence: TGTGCCACCAGCCCCCCGCGCGATAGCAATCAGCCCCAGCATTTT. The rearrangement uses TRBV24-1 and TRBJ1-5; D is unclear. V was trimmed by 7 bases and J by 0 bases, leaving 12 bases between them. The V gene's germline CDR1 is KGHDR and CDR2 SFDVKD. There are 15 residues in the CDR3.

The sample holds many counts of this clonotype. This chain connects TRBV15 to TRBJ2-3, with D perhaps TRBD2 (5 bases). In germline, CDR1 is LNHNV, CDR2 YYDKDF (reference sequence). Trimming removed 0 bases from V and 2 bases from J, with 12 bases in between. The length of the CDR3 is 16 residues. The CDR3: CATSRDLLGLTDTQYF. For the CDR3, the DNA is TGTGCCACCAGCAGAGACCTATTAGGACTCACAGATACGCAGTATTTT.